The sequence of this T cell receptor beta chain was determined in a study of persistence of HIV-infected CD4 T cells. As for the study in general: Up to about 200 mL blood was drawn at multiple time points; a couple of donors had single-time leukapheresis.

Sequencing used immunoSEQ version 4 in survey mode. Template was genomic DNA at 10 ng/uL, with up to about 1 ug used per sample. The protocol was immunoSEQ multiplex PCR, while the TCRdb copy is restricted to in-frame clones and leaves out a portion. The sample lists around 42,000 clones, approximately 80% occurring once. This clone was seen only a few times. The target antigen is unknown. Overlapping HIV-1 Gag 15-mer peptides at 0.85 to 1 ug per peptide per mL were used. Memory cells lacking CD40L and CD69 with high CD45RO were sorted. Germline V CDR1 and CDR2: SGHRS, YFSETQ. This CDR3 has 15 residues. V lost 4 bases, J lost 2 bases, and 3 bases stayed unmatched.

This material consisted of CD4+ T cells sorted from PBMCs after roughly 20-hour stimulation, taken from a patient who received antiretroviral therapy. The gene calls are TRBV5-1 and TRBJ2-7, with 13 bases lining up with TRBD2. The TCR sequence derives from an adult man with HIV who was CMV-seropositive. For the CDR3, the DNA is TGCGCCAGCAGCATAGGACTAGCGGGAGCCTACGAGCAGTACTTC. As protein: CASSIGLAGAYEQYF.